This T cell receptor beta chain was identified during a study of blood T cell repertoires in COVID-19. Unmatched junction bases numbered 8, after V lost 0 bases and J lost 6 bases. Germline V gives CDR1 LNHNV, CDR2 YYDKDF (reference sequence). This CDR3 is 15 amino acids long. In the authors' methods: Reference gene primer amplification gave nucleated cell count estimates. Some clones are missing from TCRdb's copy, which holds only in-frame ones; the method was immunoSEQ multiplex PCR. D and trimming were read from the DNA, whereas the V and J calls and clone size are those reported in that table. Of approximately 98,000 clones in the sample, 70% to 85% are singletons; the top ten hold around 1.7%.

Sequencing input: peripheral blood. J is TRBJ2-7 and V is TRBV15, with 7 bases aligning to TRBD1. The source is a woman aged 40 to 50 with acute or convalescent COVID-19. CDR3 coding DNA: TGTGCCACCAGCAGAGAAAAAACAGGGGTCTCCGAGCAGTACTTC. This translates into CATSREKTGVSEQYF.